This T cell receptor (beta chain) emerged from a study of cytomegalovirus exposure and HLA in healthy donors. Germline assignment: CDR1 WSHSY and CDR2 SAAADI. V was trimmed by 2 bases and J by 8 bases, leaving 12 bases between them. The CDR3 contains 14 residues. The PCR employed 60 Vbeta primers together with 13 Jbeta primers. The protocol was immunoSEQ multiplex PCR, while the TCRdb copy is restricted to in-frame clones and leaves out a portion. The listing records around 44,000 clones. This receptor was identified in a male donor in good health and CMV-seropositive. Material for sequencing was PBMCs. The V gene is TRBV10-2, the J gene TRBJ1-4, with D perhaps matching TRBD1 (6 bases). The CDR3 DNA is TGCGCCAGCAGTGAGACAGGGTGGGACGAAAAACTGTTTTTT. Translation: CASSETGWDEKLFF.